One sample yielded the 17 T cell receptor beta chains listed below, sequenced in a study of blood T cell repertoires in COVID-19. Sequencing used immunoSEQ multiplex PCR; TCRdb keeps in-frame clones, though not all of them. The profile shows about 80,000 clones, about 83% of them singletons. The sequenced sample was peripheral blood. The origin of the receptors is a human donor in a cohort sampled during active COVID-19.

The chain joins TRBV10-3 to TRBJ1-3; 7 bases map to TRBD1. This CDR3 is 14 amino acids long. Germline-derived CDR1 and CDR2 are ENHRY and SYGVKD. The V segment lost 3 bases and the J segment 4 bases; nucleotides outside the gene matches: 3. CDR3 in amino acids: CAISDLGQGNTIYF. The CDR3 DNA reads as TGTGCCATCAGTGATCTGGGACAGGGAAACACCATATATTTT.

Points on this clone: One junction end disagrees with the germline gene, perhaps due to a read error. The CDR3 reads CASSLGPRNAEAFF. The CDR3 bases are TGTGCCAGCAGCTTAGGACCGAGGAACGCTGAAGCTTTCTTT. The rearrangement uses TRBV11-3 and TRBJ1-1, with unresolved D. From germline, CDR1 is SGHNT and CDR2 YENEEA. The CDR3 runs to 14 residues.

The chain couples TRBV28 to TRBJ2-7, with TRBD2 as a possible D gene (5 bases). Trimming removed 6 bases from V and 3 bases from J, with 12 bases in between. CDR3 size: 13 residues. CDR1 MDHEN and CDR2 SYDVKM come from the germline V gene. The CDR3 bases are TGTGCCAGCAGACCTGACGGGGTCTACGAGCAGTACTTC. Its translation: CASRPDGVYEQYF.

Here the CDR3 reads CASSYKGARNSPLHF. The CDR3 bases are TGTGCCAGCAGCTATAAGGGGGCGAGGAATTCACCCCTCCACTTT. The gene calls are TRBV5-8 and TRBJ1-6; 7 bases are shared with TRBD1. The CDR3 totals 15 residues. Germline values: CDR1 SGHTS, CDR2 YDEGEE. The V segment lost 3 bases and the J segment 7 bases; nucleotides outside the gene matches: 7.

The rearrangement links TRBV7-8 to TRBJ2-5; no clear D. The CDR3 has 14 amino acids. The V end lost 2 bases, the J end lost 1 base, and 8 bases lay between the germline ends. Germline V gives CDR1 SGHVS, CDR2 FQNEAQ. The CDR3 region has the DNA TGTGCCAGCAGCTTATTCCCCTCCCAAGAGACCCAGTACTTC. Translating gives CASSLFPSQETQYF.

This sequence joins TRBV30 and TRBJ2-2; D not certain. The germline V and J ends were trimmed by 4 bases and 3 bases, with 12 bases remaining between them. CDR1 and CDR2 from the germline V gene are GTSNPN and SVGIG (reference sequence). The CDR3 is 14 amino acids. The chain's CDR3 is CAWMWRGDTGELFF. CDR3 DNA: TGTGCCTGGATGTGGCGAGGAGACACCGGGGAGCTGTTTTTT.

V is TRBV6-6 and J is TRBJ2-7; TRBD1 aligns across 9 bases. Germline V gene lookup returns CDR1 MNHNY and CDR2 SVGAGI (reference sequence). J was trimmed by 3 bases and V by 5 bases; bases with no gene match: 8. This CDR3 has 15 residues. The CDR3 loop reads CASSQSGTGNYEQYF. DNA of the CDR3: TGTGCCAGCAGTCAATCCGGGACAGGGAACTACGAGCAGTACTTC.

The rearrangement joins TRBV28 to TRBJ1-2, with TRBD1 as a possible D gene (6 bases). The CDR3 totals 15 residues. The germline gives CDR1 MDHEN, CDR2 SYDVKM. The V end lost 3 bases, the J end lost 5 bases, and 16 bases lay between the germline ends. CDR3 protein: CASSFSDTGLYGYTF. The CDR3 DNA reads TGTGCCAGCAGTTTTTCGGATACAGGGCTATATGGCTACACCTTC.

This chain joins TRBV21-1 and TRBJ2-5; TRBD2 was called by the table and not checked on the DNA. TRBV21-1 is listed as a pseudogene. There are 14 residues in the CDR3. This CDR3 is CASTSRGAAETQYF. CDR3 nucleotides: TGTGCCAGCACCTCCCGGGGGGCGGCGGAGACCCAGTACTTC.

The genes are TRBV28 and TRBJ1-4; 9 bases are shared with TRBD1. Germline CDR1 reads MDHEN; CDR2 reads SYDVKM. The V and J ends lost 5 bases and 7 bases, in that order; junction bases with no gene match: 5. CDR3 length equals 14 residues. CDR3 sequence reads: CASSDRGGIEKLFF. The DNA of the CDR3 is TGTGCCAGCAGTGACAGGGGGGGGATTGAAAAACTGTTTTTT.

The chain is built from TRBV15 and TRBJ1-6; 7 bases agree with TRBD1. The length of the CDR3 is 16 residues. CDR1 LNHNV and CDR2 YYDKDF come from the germline V gene (reference sequence). Unmatched junction bases numbered 6, after V lost 0 bases and J lost 7 bases. The CDR3 DNA is TGTGCCACCAGCAGAGATGGGCTAGGGGGCAATTCACCCCTCCACTTT. Translating it yields CATSRDGLGGNSPLHF.

The J gene is TRBJ1-1, the V gene TRBV23-1; TRBD1 might be the D (5 bases). TRBV23-1 is annotated as an ORF whose role is uncertain. The length of the CDR3 is 16 residues. The germline V and J ends were trimmed by 5 bases and 7 bases, with 23 bases remaining between them. CDR3: CASSEPDMAGQLEAFF. CDR3 bases: TGCGCCAGCAGTGAACCTGACATGGCAGGGCAGCTTGAAGCTTTCTTT.

The V and J genes are TRBV7-8 and TRBJ2-5, with a weak D call TRBD1 (5 bases). Trimming left V 5 bases short and J 5 bases short, with 15 bases between. Germline values: CDR1 SGHVS, CDR2 FQNEAQ. The CDR3 consists of 14 residues. The CDR3 bases are TGTGCCAGCAGCGTAACAGGACCCTGGGAGACCCAGTACTTC. Translated, it gives CASSVTGPWETQYF.

A few counts support this clone. The V and J genes are TRBV15 and TRBJ1-2; TRBD1 might be the D (5 bases). Germline CDR1 LNHNV, CDR2 YYDKDF (reference sequence). The CDR3 length is 14 residues. V was clipped by 0 bases and J by 7 bases, with 12 bases between them. CDR3 sequence reads: CATSRDLSGGGYTF. CDR3 DNA sequence: TGTGCCACCAGCAGAGATTTGTCGGGGGGTGGCTACACCTTC. The full variable domain, with the rest looked up from reference TRBV15 and TRBJ1-2, is DAMVIQNPRYQVTQFGKPVTLSCSQTLNHNVMYWYQQKSSQAPKLLFHYYDKDFNNEADTPDNFQSRRPNTSFCFLDIRSPGLGDTAMYLCATSRDLSGGGYTFGSGTRLTVV.

The gene calls are TRBV5-1 and TRBJ2-1, with 7 nucleotides matching TRBD2. Trimming removed 5 bases from V and 0 bases from J; junction bases left unmatched: 5. Germline V gene lookup returns CDR1 SGHRS and CDR2 YFSETQ. CDR3 length: 15 amino acids. The CDR3, as DNA: TGCGCCAGCAGGCCCGGGGGGACCTCCTACAATGAGCAGTTCTTC. Translating gives CASRPGGTSYNEQFF.

The chain carries TRBV28 and TRBJ2-7; TRBD2 matches 7 bases. The length of the CDR3 is 15 residues. The germline gives CDR1 MDHEN, CDR2 SYDVKM. Losses at the gene ends were 7 bases for V and 0 bases for J; bases not matched to a gene: 9. The CDR3 sequence: CASKFREVYSYEQYF. CDR3 DNA: TGTGCCAGCAAGTTCCGGGAGGTTTACTCCTACGAGCAGTACTTC.

This rearrangement joins TRBV21-1 to TRBJ1-3; TRBD1 is the table's D call, not checked against the DNA. TRBV21-1 is given as a pseudogene. The CDR3 loop spans 17 amino acids. CDR3 sequence: CASSRTGTESFGNTIYF. In nucleotides, the CDR3 is TGTGCCAGCAGCAGGACCGGGACAGAATCCTTTGGAAACACCATATATTTT.